This paragraph reports one T cell receptor (beta chain). As yet, its antigen is unknown. The data were taken from a study of cytomegalovirus exposure and HLA in healthy donors. Study-wide context: Genetic ancestry analysis placed about 76% of the 300 to 400 donors that were genotyped in the Caucasian-associated cluster. Study-wide results and limits: Accurate prediction of most subjects' HLA-A and HLA-B alleles from TCR beta sequences was reported. Indistinguishability led to the exclusion of some V segments, TRBV6-2 and TRBV6-3 included.

Though probably carrying unrecorded immune exposures, donors were nominally healthy at sampling. V was cut by 5 bases and J by 5 bases, with 13 bases left in between. CDR1 MNHEY and CDR2 SVGAGI come from the germline V gene. CDR3 length: 14 residues. A multiplex PCR was run with 60 Vbeta primers and 13 Jbeta primers. Profiling relied on immunoSEQ multiplex PCR, and the TCRdb table lists in-frame clones only, not all of them. The sample has roughly 99,000 clones; more than 70% are singletons. The sequence derives from a man younger than 35 in good health and CMV-seronegative. Sequenced material: PBMCs. The chain couples TRBV6-5 to TRBJ1-5; TRBD1 is a possible D gene (5 bases). As DNA, the CDR3 is TGTGCCAGCAGTGAAACAGGCCCCCATCAGCCCCAGCATTTT. Translated, it gives CASSETGPHQPQHF.